This T cell receptor beta chain was sequenced during a study of tumor-infiltrating lymphocytes in oesophageal squamous cell carcinoma. TCRdb itself ran the PCR reads through MiXCR, one entry per CDR3 protein. The table shows some 25,000 distinct CDR3 sequences, with 30% to 40% occurring only once. CDR1 and CDR2 from the germline V gene are SGHTA and FQGNSA. This CDR3 is 16 amino acids long. The clonotype comes from a male donor with esophageal squamous cell carcinoma. Material for sequencing was esophageal tumor tissue. V and J are TRBV7-2 and TRBJ2-3, with 7 bases aligning to TRBD2. The end of the DNA is better explained by TRBJ2-5, so the J call may be wrong. This chain's CDR3 is CASSPGTTGGLETQYF. The CDR3 coding sequence is TGTGCCAGCAGCCCTGGGACTACAGGAGGATTGGAGACCCAGTACTTC.